The rows below give T cell receptor beta chains drawn from one sample of a study of beta chain features in type 1 diabetes. The repertoire was sequenced with immunoSEQ multiplex PCR; TCRdb's copy has only in-frame clones and lacks some. The repertoire consists of under 800,000 clones, with 15% to 18% occurring once and the leading ten covering about 0.097%. The sequenced sample consisted of naive CD4+ T cells from blood. Every receptor here comes from a man aged 18 to 30 in good health. The CDR3 runs from the conserved cysteine through the conserved F or W. The order of the fields is D gene, clone size, V gene, CDR3 length, J gene, CDR3 protein, CDR3 DNA. The D gene is left open where the match is weak. Size tells how often a clone was seen (once, few, many) or the class of an expanded clone, and some rows leave it out.

>.|.|TRBV20-1|11|TRBJ2-3
CSATRGNTQYF
TGCAGTGCTACCCGGGGTAATACGCAGTATTTT
>TRBD1|few|TRBV6-5|13|TRBJ1-1
CASDRGRMPEAFF
TGTGCCAGCGACAGGGGACGCATGCCTGAAGCTTTCTTT
>TRBD2|.|TRBV27|20|TRBJ2-3
CASSFIPGQRGSTSTDTQYF
TGTGCCAGCAGTTTCATCCCTGGCCAGCGGGGATCCACTAGCACAGATACGCAGTATTTT
>.|.|TRBV9|14|TRBJ2-1
CASRGKGGSNEQFF
TGTGCCAGCAGGGGGAAGGGTGGCTCTAATGAGCAGTTCTTC
>.|.|TRBV28|14|TRBJ2-5
CASSEPRDRETQYF
TGTGCCAGCAGCGAACCCCGCGATAGAGAGACCCAGTACTTC
>.|.|TRBV7-2|13|TRBJ1-4
CASSFDPYEKLFF
TGTGCCAGCAGCTTCGACCCGTATGAAAAACTGTTTTTT
>.|few|TRBV28|14|TRBJ1-1
CASSTPTASTEAFF
TGTGCCAGCAGTACCCCGACGGCTTCCACTGAAGCTTTCTTT
>.|few|TRBV4-1|15|TRBJ2-4
CASSQLREAKNIQYF
TGCGCCAGCAGCCAATTAAGAGAGGCCAAAAACATTCAGTACTTC
>.|few|TRBV4-2|14|TRBJ2-7
CASSLGRSAYEQYF
TGTGCCAGCAGCCTGGGGAGGTCGGCCTACGAGCAGTACTTC
>.|.|TRBV5-4|14|TRBJ1-1
CASSRPDNSYEAFF
TGTGCCAGCAGTCGGCCCGATAACTCCTATGAAGCTTTCTTT
>TRBD2|.|TRBV9|15|TRBJ2-3
CASSVKRGYTDTQYF
TGTGCCAGCAGCGTAAAGCGGGGATACACAGATACGCAGTATTTT
>.|few|TRBV5-1|14|TRBJ1-2
CASSFGTGMDGYTF
TGCGCCAGCAGCTTCGGGACCGGGATGGATGGCTACACCTTC
>TRBD1|.|TRBV5-1|16|TRBJ1-5
CASSLAPGQGTQPQHF
TGCGCCAGCAGCTTGGCCCCCGGACAGGGCACTCAGCCCCAGCATTTT
>.|few|TRBV5-1|14|TRBJ2-7
CASSLGTLLYEQYF
TGCGCCAGCAGCTTGGGTACGCTACTCTACGAGCAGTACTTC
>.|few|TRBV4-3|17|TRBJ2-4
CASSQTTGHTQEGIQYF
TGCGCCAGCAGCCAAACCACGGGACACACCCAGGAGGGCATTCAGTACTTC
>.|.|TRBV5-1|14|TRBJ2-7
CASSLQGGPYEQYF
TGCGCCAGCAGCTTGCAGGGAGGCCCCTACGAGCAGTACTTC
>TRBD2|.|TRBV9|14|TRBJ2-7
CASSLGLASYEQYF
TGTGCCAGCAGCTTGGGACTAGCGAGCTACGAGCAGTACTTC
>TRBD1|few|TRBV14|15|TRBJ1-2
CASSQAGTGGNGYTF
TGTGCCAGCAGCCAAGCCGGGACAGGGGGCAATGGCTACACCTTC
>.|few|TRBV30|15|TRBJ1-6
CAWSVLRTGRSPLHF
TGTGCCTGGAGTGTCCTCCGGACGGGTAGGTCACCCCTCCACTTT
>.|.|TRBV29-1|12|TRBJ1-2
CSVSQGSYGYTF
TGCAGCGTCTCCCAGGGGAGCTATGGCTACACCTTC
>.|many|TRBV7-9|19|TRBJ2-6
CASSLVLLTGPLGANVLTF
TGTGCCAGCAGCTTAGTCCTCCTGACAGGTCCTCTGGGGGCCAACGTCCTGACTTTC
>TRBD1|.|TRBV5-1|15|TRBJ1-2
CASSLLTGTAGGYTF
TGCGCCAGCAGCTTATTAACCGGGACAGCGGGAGGCTACACCTTC
>.|.|TRBV7-2|13|TRBJ2-3
CASSLDRADTQYF
TGTGCCAGCAGCTTAGATAGGGCAGATACGCAGTATTTT
>.|.|TRBV10-3|16|TRBJ2-1
CAISESVGTLRNEQFF
TGTGCCATCAGTGAGTCTGTAGGGACCCTACGCAATGAGCAGTTCTTC
>.|.|TRBV7-7|13|TRBJ2-3
CASSLGGPDTQYF
TGTGCTAGCAGCTTAGGAGGGCCAGATACGCAGTATTTT
>.|few|TRBV9|13|TRBJ1-2
CASSAVNNYGYTF
TGTGCCAGCAGCGCGGTGAATAACTATGGCTACACCTTC
>.|few|TRBV29-1|14|TRBJ2-7
CSVEGPTPRDEQYF
TGCAGCGTTGAAGGTCCGACACCCCGTGACGAGCAGTACTTC
>.|few|TRBV6-1|13|TRBJ2-7
CASSSRSSYEQYF
TGTGCCAGCAGTTCCAGAAGCTCCTACGAGCAGTACTTC
>TRBD2|few|TRBV27|15|TRBJ2-1
CASSSLAGEGTKQFF
TGTGCCAGCAGTTCGTTAGCGGGAGAGGGGACGAAGCAGTTCTTC
>.|.|TRBV4-1|15|TRBJ1-1
CASSHPIERRRGAFF
TGCGCCAGCAGCCACCCGATCGAACGAAGGCGAGGAGCTTTCTTT
>TRBD1|few|TRBV28|14|TRBJ1-1
CASSRQGARTEAFF
TGTGCCAGCAGTCGACAGGGGGCTCGGACTGAAGCTTTCTTT
>TRBD1|few|TRBV18|15|TRBJ1-2
CASSPNDRGYYGYTF
TGTGCCAGCTCACCAAACGACAGGGGCTACTATGGCTACACCTTC
>.|few|TRBV4-1|13|TRBJ2-7
CASSQLWTYEQYF
TGCGCCAGCAGCCAATTGTGGACCTACGAGCAGTACTTC
>TRBD1|few|TRBV7-9|19|TRBJ2-4
CASSPRTGIFPGVKNIQYF
TGTGCCAGCAGCCCGCGGACAGGGATCTTTCCTGGAGTCAAAAACATTCAGTACTTC
>.|.|TRBV19|17|TRBJ2-6
CASSRGKQSSGANVLTF
TGTGCCAGTAGTCGGGGGAAGCAGTCGTCTGGGGCCAACGTCCTGACTTTC
>TRBD2|.|TRBV15|16|TRBJ2-2
CATSSVGLANTGELFF
TGTGCCACCTCGTCTGTCGGACTAGCGAACACCGGGGAGCTGTTTTTT
>TRBD2|.|TRBV18|15|TRBJ2-2
CASRGLAKTTGELFF
TGTGCCAGCCGGGGACTAGCGAAGACCACCGGGGAGCTGTTTTTT